The 4 T cell receptor beta chains below all came from one sample that was sequenced in a study of blood T cell repertoires in COVID-19. Repertoires were generated with immunoSEQ multiplex PCR, while TCRdb's copy carries only in-frame clones and drops some. Here the sample spans a few hundred thousand clones, 86% being singletons. Sequenced sample: PBMCs or T cells enriched from blood (not recorded which). All receptors come from a young woman who had recovered from COVID-19.

This clone was observed once. The J gene is TRBJ2-3, the V gene TRBV6-2 or TRBV6-3; perhaps TRBD1 as D (6 bases). The V end was cut by 3 bases, the J end by 2 bases, with 15 bases between. The CDR3 has 16 residues. Germline loops: CDR1 MNHEY, CDR2 SVGEGT. The CDR3 DNA reads TGTGCCAGCAGTTATTTACAGGGAGCTAACACAGATACGCAGTATTTT. Encoded protein: CASSYLQGANTDTQYF.

This chain links TRBV2 with TRBJ1-1, with 8 bases fitting TRBD1. Unmatched junction bases numbered 5, after V lost 8 bases and J lost 0 bases. The CDR3 spans 14 residues. CDR1 SNHLY and CDR2 FYNNEI come from the germline V gene. The CDR3 DNA sequence: TGTGCCAGCTCCTGGACAGGGCTGAACACTGAAGCTTTCTTT. Its translation: CASSWTGLNTEAFF.

This clone was seen a handful of times. The CDR3 coding sequence is TGTGCCAGCAGCTTAGTAGGGGGCGGTGGCTACACCTTC. This sequence encodes CASSLVGGGGYTF. This chain connects TRBV7-2 to TRBJ1-2, with TRBD1 matching over 7 bases. This CDR3 region has 13 residues. Germline V CDR1 and CDR2: SGHTA, FQGNSA. J gave up 7 bases and V 1 base, and 3 bases lay outside the gene matches.

The V gene is TRBV27, the J gene TRBJ1-3, with 8 bases matching TRBD1. After removal of 3 bases from V and 4 bases from J, the junction contained 5 bases not matched to a gene. In germline, CDR1 is MNHEY, CDR2 SMNVEV (reference sequence). This CDR3 is built from 15 residues. The DNA of the CDR3 is TGTGCCAGCAGTTTCCGACAGGGGAACGGAAACACCATATATTTT. Translation: CASSFRQGNGNTIYF.